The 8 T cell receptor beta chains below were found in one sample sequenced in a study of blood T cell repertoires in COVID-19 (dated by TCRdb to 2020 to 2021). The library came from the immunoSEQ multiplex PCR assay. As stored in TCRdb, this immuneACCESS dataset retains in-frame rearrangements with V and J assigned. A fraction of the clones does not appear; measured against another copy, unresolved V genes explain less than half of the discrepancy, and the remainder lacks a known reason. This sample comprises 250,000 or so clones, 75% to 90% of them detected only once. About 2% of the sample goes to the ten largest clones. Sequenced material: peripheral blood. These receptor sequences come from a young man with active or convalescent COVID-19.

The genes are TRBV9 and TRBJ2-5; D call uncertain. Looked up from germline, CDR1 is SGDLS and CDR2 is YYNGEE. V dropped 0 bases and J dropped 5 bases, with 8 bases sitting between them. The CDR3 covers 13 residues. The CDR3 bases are TGTGCCAGCAGCGTAGCCCCCGGGGAGACCCAGTACTTC. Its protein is CASSVAPGETQYF.

The CDR3 DNA is TGTGCCAGCAGCCCCGGGACACGGGGCTACACCTTC. This gives the protein CASSPGTRGYTF. The chain uses TRBV11-3 and TRBJ1-2; TRBD1 might be the D (6 bases). Germline CDR1 is SGHNT and CDR2 is YENEEA. Trimming took 5 bases from V and 8 from J, leaving 12 bases between them. The CDR3 length is 12 residues.

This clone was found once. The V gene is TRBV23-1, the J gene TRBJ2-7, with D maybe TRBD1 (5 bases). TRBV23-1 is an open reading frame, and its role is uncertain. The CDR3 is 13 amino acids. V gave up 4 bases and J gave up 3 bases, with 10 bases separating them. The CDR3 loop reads CASSLVDSYEQYF. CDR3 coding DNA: TGCGCCAGCAGTCTAGTCGACAGCTACGAGCAGTACTTC.

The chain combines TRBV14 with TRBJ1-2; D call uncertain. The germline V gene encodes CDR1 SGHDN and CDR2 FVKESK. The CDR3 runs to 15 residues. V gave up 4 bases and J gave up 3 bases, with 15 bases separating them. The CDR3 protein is CASSPIPGIDYGYTF. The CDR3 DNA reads TGTGCCAGCAGCCCCATCCCCGGGATCGACTATGGCTACACCTTC.

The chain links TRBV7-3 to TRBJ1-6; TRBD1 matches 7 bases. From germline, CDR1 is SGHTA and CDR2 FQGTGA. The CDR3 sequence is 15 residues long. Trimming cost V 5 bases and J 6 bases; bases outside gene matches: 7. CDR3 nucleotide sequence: TGTGCCAGCAGCAGCCAGGGGGGCGCTAATTCACCCCTCCACTTT. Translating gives CASSSQGGANSPLHF.

In nucleotides, the CDR3 is TGTGCCAGCGGTTCGGGGACATCCTACAATGAGCAGTTCTTC. Protein: CASGSGTSYNEQFF. The chain carries TRBV6-6 and TRBJ2-1, with a tentative D call TRBD1 (6 bases). CDR3 length: 14 amino acids. The V and J ends lost 8 bases and 1 base respectively, with 12 bases between them. CDR1 is MNHNY, CDR2 SVGAGI, per germline (reference sequence).

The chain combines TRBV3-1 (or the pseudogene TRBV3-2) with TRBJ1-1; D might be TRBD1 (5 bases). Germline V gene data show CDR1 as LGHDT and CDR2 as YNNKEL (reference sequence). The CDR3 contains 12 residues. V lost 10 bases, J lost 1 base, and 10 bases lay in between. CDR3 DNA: TGTGCCACCGGAACAGGGAACACTGAAGCTTTCTTT. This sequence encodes CATGTGNTEAFF.

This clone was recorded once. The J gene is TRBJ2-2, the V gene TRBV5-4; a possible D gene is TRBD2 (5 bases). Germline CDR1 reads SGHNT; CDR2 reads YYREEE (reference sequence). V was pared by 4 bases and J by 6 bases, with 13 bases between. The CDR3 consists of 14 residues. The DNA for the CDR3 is TGTGCCAGCAGCGCGGGCCTGCTCGCCGGGGAGCTGTTTTTT. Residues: CASSAGLLAGELFF.